Listed here is a single TCR beta chain. These data belong to a study of blood T cell repertoires in COVID-19. Background on the study: The United States, Italy and Spain were the sources of the acute and convalescent COVID-19 samples. PBMCs, B-cell-depleted T cells, or T cells provided the cDNA or gDNA that made up the material.

Germline values: CDR1 ENHRY, CDR2 SYGVKD. V gave up 6 bases and J gave up 5 bases; unmatched junction bases: 3. The CDR3 extends over 14 amino acids. In the original analysis: Quantification of nucleated cells was approximated via reference gene primer amplification. Sequencing was performed with immunoSEQ multiplex PCR; in TCRdb, only in-frame clones are kept and a portion is missing. For V, J and clone size, that table is used; D and trimming come from the DNA. The table shows 35,000 to 40,000 clones, with almost 90% occurring only once. The rearrangement joins TRBV10-3 to TRBJ2-3, with TRBD2 matching 12 bases. The receptor was isolated from a man between 65 and 79 years old with acute or convalescent COVID-19. Material: peripheral blood. CDR3 residues: CAIRPGLAGDTQYF. Written as DNA, the CDR3 is TGTGCCATCAGACCGGGACTAGCGGGAGATACGCAGTATTTT.